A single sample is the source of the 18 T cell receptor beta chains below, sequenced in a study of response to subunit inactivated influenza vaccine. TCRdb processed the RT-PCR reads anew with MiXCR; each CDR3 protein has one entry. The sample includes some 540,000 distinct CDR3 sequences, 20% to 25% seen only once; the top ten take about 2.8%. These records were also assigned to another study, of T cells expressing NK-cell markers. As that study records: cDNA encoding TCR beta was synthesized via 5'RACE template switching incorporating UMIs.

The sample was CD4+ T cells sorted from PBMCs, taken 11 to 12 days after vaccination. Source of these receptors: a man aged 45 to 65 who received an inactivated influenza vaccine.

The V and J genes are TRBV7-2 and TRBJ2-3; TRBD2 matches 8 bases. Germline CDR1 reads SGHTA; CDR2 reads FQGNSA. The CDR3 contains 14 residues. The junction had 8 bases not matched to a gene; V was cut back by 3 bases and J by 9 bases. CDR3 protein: CASSLPTSVETQYF. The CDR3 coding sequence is TGTGCCAGCAGCTTGCCGACTAGCGTTGAAACGCAGTATTTT.

DNA of the CDR3: TGTGCCAGCAGCTTAGTGACTAGCGGCCGAGGGGCAGATACGCAGTATTTT. Amino acid sequence: CASSLVTSGRGADTQYF. The chain employs TRBV7-2 and TRBJ2-3; TRBD2 matches at 9 bases. CDR3 length: 17 residues. J gave up 4 bases and V 1 base, and 9 bases lay outside the gene matches. CDR1 is SGHTA, CDR2 FQGNSA, per germline.

The CDR3 protein is CASSSPMGAYEQYF. The CDR3 nucleotides read TGTGCCAGCAGTTCCCCAATGGGCGCGTACGAGCAGTACTTC. The chain employs TRBV6-2 or TRBV6-3 and TRBJ2-7; D not resolved. Looked up from germline, CDR1 is MNHEY and CDR2 is SVGEGT. CDR3 length equals 14 residues. V lost 4 bases to trimming and J lost 4 bases, with 14 bases between them.

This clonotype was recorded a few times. The CDR3 DNA reads TGTGCCAGCAGGCCTATGACAGGGGGGGGCGGCTACACCTTC. Protein sequence: CASRPMTGGGGYTF. This sequence joins TRBV2 and TRBJ1-2; 9 bases align to TRBD1. Germline V CDR1 and CDR2: SNHLY, FYNNEI. This CDR3 is built from 14 residues. The junction had 10 bases not matched to a gene; V was cut back by 6 bases and J by 8 bases.

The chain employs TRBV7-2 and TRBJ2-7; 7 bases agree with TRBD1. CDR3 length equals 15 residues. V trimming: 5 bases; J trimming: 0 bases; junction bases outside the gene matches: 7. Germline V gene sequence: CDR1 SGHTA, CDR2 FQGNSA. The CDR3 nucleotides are TGTGCCAGCAGCCTGCAGACAGGGCACTCCTACGAGCAGTACTTC. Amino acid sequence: CASSLQTGHSYEQYF.

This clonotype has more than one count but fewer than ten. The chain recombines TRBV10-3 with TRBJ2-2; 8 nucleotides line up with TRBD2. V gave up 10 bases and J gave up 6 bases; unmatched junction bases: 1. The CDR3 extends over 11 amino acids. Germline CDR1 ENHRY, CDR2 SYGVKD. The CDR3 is CATGGPGELFF. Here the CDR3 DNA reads TGTGCCACGGGGGGGCCCGGGGAGCTGTTTTTT.

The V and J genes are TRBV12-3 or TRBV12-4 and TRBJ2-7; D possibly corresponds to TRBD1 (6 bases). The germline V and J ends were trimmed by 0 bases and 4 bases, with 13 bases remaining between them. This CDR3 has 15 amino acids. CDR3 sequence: CASSLAAGVVYEQYF. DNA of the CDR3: TGTGCCAGCAGTTTAGCCGCAGGGGTGGTGTACGAGCAGTACTTC.

In DNA, the CDR3 is TGCGCCAGCAGCCAAGTTCCGGGAGGCTCCTACGAGCAGTACTTC. Its protein is CASSQVPGGSYEQYF. This chain connects TRBV4-3 to TRBJ2-7, with 7 positions matching TRBD2. V dropped 1 base and J dropped 0; count of bases not matched to a gene: 3. This CDR3 has 15 residues. Germline V gene lookup returns CDR1 LGHNA and CDR2 YSLEER.

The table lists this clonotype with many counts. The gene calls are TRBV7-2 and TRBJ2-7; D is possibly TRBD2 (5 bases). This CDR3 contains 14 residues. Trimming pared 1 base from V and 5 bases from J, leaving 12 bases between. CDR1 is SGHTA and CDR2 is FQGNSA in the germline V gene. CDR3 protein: CASSLVASGNEQYF. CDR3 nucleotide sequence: TGTGCCAGCAGCTTAGTTGCCAGCGGAAACGAGCAGTACTTC.

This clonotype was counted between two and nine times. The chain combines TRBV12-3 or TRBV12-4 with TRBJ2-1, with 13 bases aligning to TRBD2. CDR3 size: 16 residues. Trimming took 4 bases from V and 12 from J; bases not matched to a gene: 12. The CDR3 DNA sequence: TGTGCCAGCAGTTCCCGACTAGCGGGAGGCCCAAAGCGGCAGTTCTTC. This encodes CASSSRLAGGPKRQFF.

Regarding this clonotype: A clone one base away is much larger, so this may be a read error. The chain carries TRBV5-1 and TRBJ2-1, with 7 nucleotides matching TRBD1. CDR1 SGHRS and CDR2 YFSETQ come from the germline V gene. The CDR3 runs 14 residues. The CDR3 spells CANSLQGFHDEQFF. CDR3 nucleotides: TGCGCCAACAGCTTACAGGGGTTTCATGATGAGCAGTTCTTC.

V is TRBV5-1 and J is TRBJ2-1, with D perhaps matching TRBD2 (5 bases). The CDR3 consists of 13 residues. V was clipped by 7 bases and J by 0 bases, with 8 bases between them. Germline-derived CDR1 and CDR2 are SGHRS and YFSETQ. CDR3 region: CASSGFSYNEQFF. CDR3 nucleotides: TGCGCCAGCTCGGGATTCTCCTACAATGAGCAGTTCTTC.

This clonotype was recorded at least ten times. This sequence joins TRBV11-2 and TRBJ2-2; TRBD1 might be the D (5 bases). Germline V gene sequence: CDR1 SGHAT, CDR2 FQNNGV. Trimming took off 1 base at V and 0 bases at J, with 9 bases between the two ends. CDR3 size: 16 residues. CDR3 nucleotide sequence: TGTGCCAGCAGCTTAGGTACCAGGGCGAACACCGGGGAGCTGTTTTTT. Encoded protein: CASSLGTRANTGELFF. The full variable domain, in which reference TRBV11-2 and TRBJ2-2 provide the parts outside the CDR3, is EAGVAQSPRYKIIEKRQSVAFWCNPISGHATLYWYQQILGQGPKLLIQFQNNGVVDDSQLPKDRFSAERLKGVDSTLKIQPAKLEDSAVYLCASSLGTRANTGELFFGEGSRLTVL.

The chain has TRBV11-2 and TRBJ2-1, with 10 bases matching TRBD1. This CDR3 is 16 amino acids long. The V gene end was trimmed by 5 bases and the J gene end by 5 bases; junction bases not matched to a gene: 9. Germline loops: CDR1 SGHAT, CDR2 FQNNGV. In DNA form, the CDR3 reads TGTGCCAGCAGCGTCCTGTCCGGGACAGGGGACAATGAGCAGTTCTTC. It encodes CASSVLSGTGDNEQFF.

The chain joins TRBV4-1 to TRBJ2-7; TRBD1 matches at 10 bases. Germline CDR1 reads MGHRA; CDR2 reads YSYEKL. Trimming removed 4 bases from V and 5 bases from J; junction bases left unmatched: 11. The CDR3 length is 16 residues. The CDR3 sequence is CASSREPGQGFHEQYF. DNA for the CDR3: TGCGCCAGCAGCCGCGAACCGGGACAGGGGTTCCACGAGCAGTACTTC.

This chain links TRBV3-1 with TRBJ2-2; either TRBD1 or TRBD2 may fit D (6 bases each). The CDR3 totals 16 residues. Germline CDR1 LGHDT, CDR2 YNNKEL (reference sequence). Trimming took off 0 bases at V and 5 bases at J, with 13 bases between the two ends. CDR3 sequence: CASSQEGGGRTGELFF. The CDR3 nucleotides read TGTGCCAGCAGCCAAGAAGGTGGGGGGCGGACCGGGGAGCTGTTTTTT.

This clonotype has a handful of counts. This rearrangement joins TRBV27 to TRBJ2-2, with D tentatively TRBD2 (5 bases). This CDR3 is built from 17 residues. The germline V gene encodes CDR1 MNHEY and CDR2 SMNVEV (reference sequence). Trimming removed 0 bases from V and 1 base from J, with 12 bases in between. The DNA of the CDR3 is TGTGCCAGCAGTTTATCCCGGGGAATTAAGAACACCGGGGAGCTGTTTTTT. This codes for CASSLSRGIKNTGELFF.

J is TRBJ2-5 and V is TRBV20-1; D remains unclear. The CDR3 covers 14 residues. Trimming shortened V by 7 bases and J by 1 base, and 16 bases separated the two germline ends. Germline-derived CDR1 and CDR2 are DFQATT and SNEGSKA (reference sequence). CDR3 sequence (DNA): TGCAGTGTCAGAGTTCCGAGGTTCCAAGAGACCCAGTACTTC. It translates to CSVRVPRFQETQYF.